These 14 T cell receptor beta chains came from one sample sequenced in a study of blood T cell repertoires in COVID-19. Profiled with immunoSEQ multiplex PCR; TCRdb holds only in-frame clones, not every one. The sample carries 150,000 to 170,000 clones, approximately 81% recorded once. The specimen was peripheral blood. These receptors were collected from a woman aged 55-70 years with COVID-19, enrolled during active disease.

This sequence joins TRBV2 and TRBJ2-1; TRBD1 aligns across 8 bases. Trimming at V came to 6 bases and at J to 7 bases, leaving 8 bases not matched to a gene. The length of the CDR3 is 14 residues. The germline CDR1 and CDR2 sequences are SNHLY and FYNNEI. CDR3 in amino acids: CASSADRGGNEQFF. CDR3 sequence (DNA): TGTGCCAGCAGCGCCGACAGGGGTGGGAATGAGCAGTTCTTC.

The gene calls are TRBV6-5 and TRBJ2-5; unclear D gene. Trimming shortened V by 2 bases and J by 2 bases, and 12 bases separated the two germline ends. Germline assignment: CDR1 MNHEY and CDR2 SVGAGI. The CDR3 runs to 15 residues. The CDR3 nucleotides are TGTGCCAGCAGTTACGGCAACAGTTTGCAAGAGACCCAGTACTTC. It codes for CASSYGNSLQETQYF.

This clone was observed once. As DNA, the CDR3 is TGTGCCAGTAGAGTTCAGGGCTCTGGCTACACCTTC. Translation gives CASRVQGSGYTF. The genes are TRBV19 and TRBJ1-2; maybe TRBD1 (5 bases). Trimming took 6 bases from V and 7 from J, leaving 12 bases between them. Germline V CDR1 and CDR2: LNHDA, SQIVND (reference sequence). The CDR3 sequence is 12 residues long.

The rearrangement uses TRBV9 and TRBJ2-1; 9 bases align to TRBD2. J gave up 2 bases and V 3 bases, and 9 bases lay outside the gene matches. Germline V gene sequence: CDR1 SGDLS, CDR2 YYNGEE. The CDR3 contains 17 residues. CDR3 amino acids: CASSERPAGGPYNEQFF. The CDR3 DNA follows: TGTGCCAGCAGCGAGCGCCCAGCGGGAGGACCCTACAATGAGCAGTTCTTC. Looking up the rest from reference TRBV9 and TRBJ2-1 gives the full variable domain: DSGVTQTPKHLITATGQRVTLRCSPRSGDLSVYWYQQSLDQGLQFLIQYYNGEERAKGNILERFSAQQFPDLHSELNLSSLELGDSALYFCASSERPAGGPYNEQFFGPGTRLTVL.

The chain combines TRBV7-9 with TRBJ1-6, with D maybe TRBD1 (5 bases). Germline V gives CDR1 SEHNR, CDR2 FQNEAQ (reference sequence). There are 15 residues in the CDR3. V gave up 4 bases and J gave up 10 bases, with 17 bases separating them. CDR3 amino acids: CASSSPGGEESPLHF. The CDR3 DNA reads TGTGCCAGCAGCTCCCCGGGGGGGGAGGAATCACCCCTCCACTTT.

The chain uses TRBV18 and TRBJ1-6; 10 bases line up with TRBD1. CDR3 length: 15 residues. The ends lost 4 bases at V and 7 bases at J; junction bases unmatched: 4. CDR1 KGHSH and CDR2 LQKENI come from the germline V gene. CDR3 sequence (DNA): TGTGCCAGCTCACTCCAGACAGGGGGCAATTCACCCCTCCACTTT. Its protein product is CASSLQTGGNSPLHF.

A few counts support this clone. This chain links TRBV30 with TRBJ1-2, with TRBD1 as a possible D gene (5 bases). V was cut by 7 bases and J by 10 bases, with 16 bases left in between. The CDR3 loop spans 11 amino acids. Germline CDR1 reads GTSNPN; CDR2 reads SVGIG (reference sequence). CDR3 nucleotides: TGTGCCTCAACAGGTCTCCGTCTCTACACCTTC. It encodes CASTGLRLYTF.

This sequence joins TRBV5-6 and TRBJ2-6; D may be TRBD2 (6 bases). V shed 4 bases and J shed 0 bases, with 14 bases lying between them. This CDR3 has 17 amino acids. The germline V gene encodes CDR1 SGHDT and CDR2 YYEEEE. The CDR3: CASSRTGLTSGANVLTF. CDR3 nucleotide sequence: TGTGCCAGCAGCCGGACGGGACTGACCTCTGGGGCCAACGTCCTGACTTTC.

The CDR3 DNA sequence: TGTGCCAGCAGCCCCGGCGGCCTCGAAGCTTTCTTT. Translation: CASSPGGLEAFF. The chain employs TRBV11-3 and TRBJ1-1; D is ambiguous. V shed 5 bases and J shed 8 bases, with 12 bases lying between them. Germline CDR1 SGHNT, CDR2 YENEEA. This CDR3 is 12 amino acids long.

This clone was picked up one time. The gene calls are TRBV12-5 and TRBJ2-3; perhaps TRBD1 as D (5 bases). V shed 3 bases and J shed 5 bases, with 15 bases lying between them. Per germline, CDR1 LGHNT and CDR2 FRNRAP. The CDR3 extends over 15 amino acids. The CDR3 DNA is TGTGCTAGTGGTTTTGCCAGGGTTAATCGAGATACGCAGTATTTT. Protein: CASGFARVNRDTQYF.

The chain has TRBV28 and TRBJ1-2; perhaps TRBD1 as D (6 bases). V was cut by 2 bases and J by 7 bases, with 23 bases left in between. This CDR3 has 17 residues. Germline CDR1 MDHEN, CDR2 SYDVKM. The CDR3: CASSLPWAQGREGGYTF. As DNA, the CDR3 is TGTGCCAGCAGTTTACCCTGGGCGCAGGGGCGCGAGGGTGGCTACACCTTC.

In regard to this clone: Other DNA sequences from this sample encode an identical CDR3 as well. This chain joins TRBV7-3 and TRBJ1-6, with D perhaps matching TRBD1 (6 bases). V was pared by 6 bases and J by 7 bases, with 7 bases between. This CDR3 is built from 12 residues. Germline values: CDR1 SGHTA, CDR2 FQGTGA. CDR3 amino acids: CASSTGNSPLHF. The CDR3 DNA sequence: TGTGCCAGCAGTACAGGGAATTCACCCCTCCACTTT.

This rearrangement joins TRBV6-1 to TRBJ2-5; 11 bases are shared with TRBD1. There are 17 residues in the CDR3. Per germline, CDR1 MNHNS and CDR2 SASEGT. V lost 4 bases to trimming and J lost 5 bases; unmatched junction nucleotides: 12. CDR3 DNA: TGTGCCAGCAGTGCGACCTCCGGGACAGGGGGAAGGGAGACCCAGTACTTC. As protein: CASSATSGTGGRETQYF.

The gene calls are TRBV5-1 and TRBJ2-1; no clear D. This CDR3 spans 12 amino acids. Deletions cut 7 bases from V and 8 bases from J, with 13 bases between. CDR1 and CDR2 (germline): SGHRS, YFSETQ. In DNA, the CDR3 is TGCGCCAGCGGTAGCCCAGCCCATGAGCAGTTCTTC. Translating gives CASGSPAHEQFF.